This TCR beta chain was observed in a study of persistence of HIV-infected CD4 T cells (dated by TCRdb to 2018 to 2021). As for the study more broadly: Participants had been on suppressive ART for a median of 8 years. In the cross-participant TCR cluster analysis, fewer than 10 participants were included for CMV and six or seven participants were included for Gag. The clonality of all cells in each sorted population was assessed by TCRbeta sequencing, whereas the clonality of infected cells was assessed by proviral sequencing. Peripheral blood samples of up to about 180 mL were taken at multiple time points, with the exception of a couple of participants who underwent leukapheresis at a single time point. CMV- and HIV-1 Gag-responding CD4+ T cells were isolated from ART-treated individuals so that antigen-driven clonal expansion of HIV-1-infected cells could be examined. Anti-CD3/anti-CD28 stimulation activated a higher proportion of cells, with a lower memory fraction, than antigen stimulation.

V lost 8 bases and J lost 0 bases; the stretch between them is 11 bases long. The cysteine opens and the phenylalanine closes a CDR3 of 13 amino acids. Just CDR3 DNA is preserved here, 39 bases in frame from base 1. In the germline V gene, CDR1 corresponds to MNHNS and CDR2 to SASEGT. What the research found in general, with its limitations: Within the same sorted populations, TCR oligoclonality correlated with proviral oligoclonality. Because the TCR analyses were done in bulk, restricting them to just the rare CMV-responding cells that actually carried HIV-1 proviruses was not possible. Significantly lower TCRbeta richness was observed in CMV- and Gag-responding cells than in anti-CD3/anti-CD28-responding cells, and higher oligoclonality was observed in CMV-responding cells than in CD3/CD28-stimulated and Gag-responding cells. The study involved few individuals and tested only a limited range of antigens. Degenerate expanded CDR3beta sequences were enriched in antigen-responding cells, suggesting convergent selection of CD4+ responses to CMV and Gag.

Per the publication, the treatment or condition label means: suppressive antiretroviral therapy. As a nonspecific positive control representing the CD4+ T cell repertoire, the cells were stimulated with anti-CD3/anti-CD28 magnetic beads. Sorting of responding CD4+ T cells was based on upregulation of both CD40 ligand and CD69. HIV-1-infected adults in whom suppressive ART had been started during chronic infection were enrolled as participants. For at least 4 years, the participants' plasma HIV-1 RNA had been undetectable, below 50 copies/mL. To be included, participants needed a CD4+ T cell count above 400 cells/uL and a positive CMV serology. Before stimulation, PBMCs were isolated using density centrifugation and then depleted of CD8+ T cells. CD8-depleted PBMCs were stimulated for roughly 20 hours with anti-CD28/CD49d costimulation, CD40-blocking antibody and enfuvirtide to prevent new infections. Sorting was done on either a Beckman Coulter MoFlo Legacy or an XDP sorter, and propidium iodide was used to exclude dead cells. Genomic DNA was extracted using the QIAamp DNA Mini Kit for samples with more than one million cells and using the Quick-DNA Microprep Kit for all other samples.

The immunoSEQ hsTCRB assay version 4, run in survey mode, was used to sequence TCRbeta repertoires from genomic DNA. Genomic DNA was diluted to 7.5 to 10 ng/uL, and up to roughly 1 ug per sample was used for TCRbeta sequencing. Per the authors' processing: TCRbeta data analysis was done in ImmunoSeq Analyzer 3.0, and diversity was calculated on productive nucleotide rearrangements. Lower-bound TCR diversity was estimated with the improved Chao index, and clonality with the Gini coefficient using the Immunarch R package. When different nucleotide rearrangements encoded the same CDR3beta amino acid sequence, each rearrangement was treated as a distinct clonotype. Differential abundance analysis found TCRbeta sequences that were significantly enriched in antigen-responding cells compared with anti-CD3/anti-CD28-activated cells. Using predicted peptide-MHC specificity as the basis, GLIPH2 grouped TCRs into clusters, both for each participant individually and for the merged data sets that combined participants. The source is immuneACCESS, and TCRdb retained only in-frame sequences with V and J called. Part of the clones is not carried over; for the studies checked, unresolved V genes explain less than half of this, and the remainder is unexplained. Clone size and the V and J calls come from that table; the DNA yielded D and trimming. This sample gives roughly 43,000 clones in total; approximately 90% of them show up just once. The ten largest clones add up to approximately 2% of the sample.

Concerning this clone itself: What antigen it recognizes has not been identified. There are no base qualities to consult, and no much larger clone falls within one base.

The clonotype was recovered from an adult man with HIV who was CMV-seropositive. Recombination connected TRBV6-1 to TRBJ2-7; the D gene is not confidently resolved. The sequenced sample was CD4+ T cells sorted from PBMCs after approximately 19-hour stimulation, obtained from a patient who received antiretroviral therapy. The intended sense of this specimen's cell subset or site label: CD40L+CD69+ CD4 T cells responding to anti-CD3/anti-CD28 beads, representing the overall repertoire. CDR3 region: CASGILSSYEQYF. The DNA is TGTGCCAGCGGTATTCTTTCCTCCTACGAGCAGTACTTC.